The 15 T cell receptor beta chains below all came from one sample that was sequenced in a study of blood T cell dynamics during melanoma immunotherapy. Measured with immunoSEQ multiplex PCR; TCRdb has only the in-frame clones, and not every one. This sample carries 8,500 to 11,000 clones, about 88% of them seen once, and the ten largest clones take 8% to 10%. Noted time point: pre-treatment baseline. The starting material was blood, obtained from a patient treated with checkpoint blockade. The receptors shown here come from a human donor with melanoma.

V usage is TRBV27 and J usage is TRBJ2-7; D remains unclear. With 2 bases removed from V and 5 bases from J, the gap between germline ends came to 16 bases. The CDR3 consists of 15 residues. Germline V gives CDR1 MNHEY, CDR2 SMNVEV (reference sequence). CDR3 sequence reads: CASSLRFVEIHEQYF. The CDR3 nucleotides are TGTGCCAGCAGTTTAAGGTTTGTGGAGATCCACGAGCAGTACTTC.

This clone was observed a single time. The J gene is TRBJ1-6, the V gene TRBV4-2; D is possibly TRBD1 (5 bases). V was pared by 0 bases and J by 0 bases, with 12 bases between. This CDR3 spans 18 amino acids. CDR1 is LGHNA, CDR2 YNFKEQ, per germline. CDR3 in DNA: TGTGCCAGCAGCCAAGAGGCTCAGGGAAGCTCCTATAATTCACCCCTCCACTTT. Its protein is CASSQEAQGSSYNSPLHF.

The sample holds one count of this clone. The chain recombines TRBV2 with TRBJ2-7; D gene uncertain. The CDR3 extends over 14 amino acids. Trimming removed 7 bases from V and 0 bases from J, with 13 bases in between. CDR1 and CDR2 from the germline V gene are SNHLY and FYNNEI. Written as DNA, the CDR3 is TGTGCCAGCAAGTTTACGGATAGCTCCTACGAGCAGTACTTC. Translating it yields CASKFTDSSYEQYF.

The DNA of the CDR3 is TGTGCCAGCAGTGTAGAGAACTATGGCTACACCTTC. This gives the protein CASSVENYGYTF. The chain links TRBV2 to TRBJ1-2; D remains ambiguous. The CDR3 is 12 residues long. Germline CDR1 and CDR2: SNHLY and FYNNEI. The V gene lost 4 bases and the J gene lost 2 bases, with 5 bases spanning the gap.

This chain connects TRBV2 to TRBJ2-2, with D possibly being TRBD1 (5 bases). V shed 7 bases and J shed 5 bases, with 17 bases lying between them. Per germline, CDR1 SNHLY and CDR2 FYNNEI. The CDR3 sequence is 15 residues long. The CDR3 sequence is CASNGQGLATGELFF. As DNA, the CDR3 is TGTGCCAGCAACGGGCAGGGCCTGGCTACCGGGGAGCTGTTTTTT.

This clone was detected only a few times. The rearrangement links TRBV5-6 to TRBJ2-5, with 7 bases that match TRBD2. V dropped 0 bases and J dropped 1; count of bases not matched to a gene: 6. The CDR3 runs 16 residues. Germline values: CDR1 SGHDT, CDR2 YYEEEE. This CDR3 is CASSLDSGSLQETQYF. The CDR3, as DNA: TGTGCCAGCAGCTTGGATAGCGGGTCCCTCCAAGAGACCCAGTACTTC.

This clone was detected only once. V gene TRBV5-5 combines with J gene TRBJ1-5; 7 nucleotides align to TRBD1. The V segment lost 1 base and the J segment 6 bases; nucleotides outside the gene matches: 13. The germline V gene encodes CDR1 SGHKS and CDR2 YYEKEE (reference sequence). This CDR3 contains 17 residues. The CDR3 nucleotides are TGTGCCAGCAGCTTGACCGGGACAGCGTGGGGAGGTCAGCCCCAGCATTTT. This sequence encodes CASSLTGTAWGGQPQHF.

The chain recombines TRBV9 with TRBJ2-3; 10 bases map to TRBD2. The V and J ends lost 1 base and 4 bases, in that order; junction bases with no gene match: 3. Looked up from germline, CDR1 is SGDLS and CDR2 is YYNGEE. The CDR3 runs to 15 residues. Here the CDR3 reads CASSVSGRGADTQYF. CDR3 in DNA: TGTGCCAGCAGCGTAAGCGGGAGGGGGGCAGATACGCAGTATTTT.

J is TRBJ1-4 and V is TRBV4-3; no firm D call. Per the germline V gene, CDR1 is LGHNA and CDR2 is YSLEER. Trimming shortened V by 0 bases and J by 4 bases, and 15 bases separated the two germline ends. The CDR3 contains 17 residues. CDR3 sequence: CASSQEFAGSGNEKLFF. The DNA for the CDR3 is TGCGCCAGCAGCCAAGAGTTCGCGGGGAGTGGTAATGAAAAACTGTTTTTT.

The V gene is TRBV2, the J gene TRBJ1-1; D is ambiguous. CDR3 length: 14 amino acids. V was clipped by 2 bases and J by 1 base, with 8 bases between them. Germline CDR1 SNHLY, CDR2 FYNNEI. CDR3 bases: TGTGCCAGCAGTGAACCCATCAAGAACACTGAAGCTTTCTTT. Translation gives CASSEPIKNTEAFF.

This clone was picked up a small number of times. The rearrangement links TRBV6-6 to TRBJ2-3, with D perhaps matching TRBD1 (5 bases). The CDR3 is made up of 15 amino acids. Germline values: CDR1 MNHNY, CDR2 SVGAGI (reference sequence). The V gene lost 6 bases and the J gene lost 0 bases, with 13 bases spanning the gap. In DNA form, the CDR3 reads TGTGCCAGCAGCCTGACAGACCCTAGCACAGATACGCAGTATTTT. Its translation is CASSLTDPSTDTQYF.

The rearrangement joins TRBV12-5 to TRBJ1-1; a possible D gene is TRBD1 (6 bases). The CDR3 loop spans 15 amino acids. Trimming removed 1 base at V and 0 bases at J, with 9 bases between. Germline V gene lookup returns CDR1 LGHNT and CDR2 FRNRAP. CDR3 nucleotide sequence: TGTGCTAGTGGTTTGGAAGGGGGGATGAACACTGAAGCTTTCTTT. It translates to CASGLEGGMNTEAFF.

The chain has TRBV5-6 and TRBJ1-3; possibly TRBD1 for D (5 bases). Germline CDR1 SGHDT, CDR2 YYEEEE. Trimming took off 4 bases at V and 0 bases at J, with 11 bases between the two ends. The CDR3 totals 15 residues. CDR3 loop: CASSRHRISGNTIYF. The CDR3 bases are TGTGCCAGCAGCAGACACAGGATCTCTGGAAACACCATATATTTT.

The J gene is TRBJ2-7, the V gene TRBV9; 7 bases map to TRBD1. CDR1 is SGDLS, CDR2 YYNGEE, per germline. The CDR3 contains 15 residues. Trimming at V came to 0 bases and at J to 5 bases, leaving 8 bases not matched to a gene. The chain's CDR3 is CASSVDVRGRDEQYF. CDR3 sequence (DNA): TGTGCCAGCAGCGTAGACGTAAGGGGGCGGGACGAGCAGTACTTC.

In this sample, this clone turned up once. CDR3 in amino acids: CSGNGDYGYTF. In DNA form, the CDR3 reads TGCAGTGGGAACGGGGACTATGGCTACACCTTC. The rearrangement joins TRBV20-1 to TRBJ1-2; no clear D gene. The CDR3 length is 11 residues. V lost 7 bases, J lost 3 bases, and 9 bases lay in between. The germline V gene encodes CDR1 DFQATT and CDR2 SNEGSKA (reference sequence).